This T cell receptor beta chain was sequenced for a study of T cells in Graves' hyperthyroidism and ophthalmopathy. Study overall: Specimen type is peripheral blood, collected at initial diagnosis prior to any treatment. General study results and limits: Within blood appeared most thyroid clonotypes that had expanded above 0.001.

Researchers amplified the TCR beta CDR3 regions from RNA transcripts. In the first-round RT-PCR of the TCR CDR3, the HTBI primer set was used. MiXCR was run by TCRdb on the multiplex PCR reads, yielding one entry per CDR3 protein. Here the sample spans approximately 430,000 distinct CDR3 sequences, 15% to 19% being singletons. V dropped 2 bases and J dropped 2; count of bases not matched to a gene: 10. The V gene's germline CDR1 is SNHLY and CDR2 FYNNEI. CDR3 length equals 17 residues. This clonotype was seen ten or more times. Its target is unknown. The receptor comes from a woman under 30 with Graves' hyperthyroidism. V usage is TRBV2 and J usage is TRBJ2-3; 7 bases fit TRBD2. Source material: blood. Here the CDR3 DNA reads TGTGCCAGCAGTGAATTCTCTAGCGGTCTTAACACAGATACGCAGTATTTT. It translates to CASSEFSSGLNTDTQYF.